This T cell receptor beta chain was profiled in a study of cytomegalovirus exposure and HLA in healthy donors. PCR primers comprised 60 Vbeta and 13 Jbeta primers. Using immunoSEQ multiplex PCR, the repertoire was profiled, and TCRdb retains in-frame clones only, with some absent. The sample contains about 150,000 clones, under 80% of which appear only once. The CDR3 is 14 amino acids. V lost 1 base and J lost 7; bases outside the gene matches: 7. Germline CDR1 SGHNT, CDR2 YYREEE (reference sequence). This TCR was sampled from a woman in her twenties or thirties in good health and CMV-seronegative. This chain uses TRBV5-4 with TRBJ1-1, with 7 bases lining up with TRBD1. Sample: PBMCs. Here the CDR3 reads CASSLSQGRYEAFF. CDR3 in DNA: TGTGCCAGCAGCTTGTCACAGGGGCGTTATGAAGCTTTCTTT.